This T cell receptor (beta chain) appears in the sequencing data of a study of regulatory T cells in long-lasting Graves disease. Construction of the TCR beta libraries employed iRepertoire HTBI primers in conjunction with Arm-PCR of CDR3 regions. TCRdb re-analysed the multiplex PCR reads in MiXCR, keeping a single row per CDR3 protein. Of more than 450,000 distinct CDR3 sequences in the sample, about a sixth were seen once. The time point here: newly diagnosed GD, antithyroid drugs for less than 3 months. The authors made the TCR library using RNA they extracted from PBMCs. Overall study results and limits: With persistent disease, TRBV28, TRBJ1-2 and TRBJ2-5 were the favored segments.

This CDR3 contains 14 residues. CDR1 and CDR2 from the germline V gene are LNHDA and SQIVND (reference sequence). V lost 4 bases to trimming and J lost 7 bases, with 15 bases between them. This clonotype was seen a few times. The antigen remains unidentified. These data also formed part of another study, on T cells in Graves' hyperthyroidism and ophthalmopathy.

The chain carries TRBV19 and TRBJ2-3; D may correspond to TRBD1 or TRBD2 (5 bases each). The TCR comes from a man aged 35 to 55 with Graves disease. The specimen was peripheral blood mononuclear cells (PBMCs), collected at new diagnosis, from a patient treated with antithyroid drugs. CDR3 sequence reads: CASSTPSKGHTQYF. The DNA of the CDR3 is TGTGCCAGTAGTACACCCTCCAAGGGACATACGCAGTATTTT.